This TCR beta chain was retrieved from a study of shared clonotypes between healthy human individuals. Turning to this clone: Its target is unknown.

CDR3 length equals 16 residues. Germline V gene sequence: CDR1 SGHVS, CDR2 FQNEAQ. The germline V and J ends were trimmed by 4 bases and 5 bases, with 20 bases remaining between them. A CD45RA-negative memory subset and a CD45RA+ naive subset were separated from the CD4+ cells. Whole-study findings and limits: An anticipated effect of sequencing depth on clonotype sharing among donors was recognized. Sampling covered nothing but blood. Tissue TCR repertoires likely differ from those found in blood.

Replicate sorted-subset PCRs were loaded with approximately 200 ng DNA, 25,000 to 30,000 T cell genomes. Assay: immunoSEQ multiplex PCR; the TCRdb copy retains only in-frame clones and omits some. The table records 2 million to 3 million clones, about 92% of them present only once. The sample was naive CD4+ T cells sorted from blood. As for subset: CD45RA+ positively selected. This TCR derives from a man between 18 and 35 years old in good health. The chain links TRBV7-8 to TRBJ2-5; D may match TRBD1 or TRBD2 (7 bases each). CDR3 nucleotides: TGTGCCAGCAGCTCCAGGGGGGCGGGAGCGGGGGAGACCCAGTACTTC. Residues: CASSSRGAGAGETQYF.